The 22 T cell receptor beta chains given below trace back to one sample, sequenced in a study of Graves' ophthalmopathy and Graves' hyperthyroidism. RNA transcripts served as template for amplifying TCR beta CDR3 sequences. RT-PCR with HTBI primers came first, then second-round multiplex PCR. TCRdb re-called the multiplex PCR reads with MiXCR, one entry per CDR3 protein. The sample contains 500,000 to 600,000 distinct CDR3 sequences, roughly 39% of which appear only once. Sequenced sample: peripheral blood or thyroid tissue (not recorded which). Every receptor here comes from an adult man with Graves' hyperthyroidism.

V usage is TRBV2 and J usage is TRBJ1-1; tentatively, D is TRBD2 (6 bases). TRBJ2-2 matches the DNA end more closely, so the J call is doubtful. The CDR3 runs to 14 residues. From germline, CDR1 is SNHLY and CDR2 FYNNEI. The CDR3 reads CASIWRENTGELFF. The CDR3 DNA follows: TGTGCCAGCATATGGCGGGAGAACACCGGGGAGCTGTTTTTT.

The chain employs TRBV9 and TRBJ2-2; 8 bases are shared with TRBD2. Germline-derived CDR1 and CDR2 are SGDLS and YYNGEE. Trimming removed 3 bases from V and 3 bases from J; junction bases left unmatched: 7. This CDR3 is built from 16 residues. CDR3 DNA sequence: TGTGCCAGCAGCGCCCCGGGGGGGCGTTACACCGGGGAGCTGTTTTTT. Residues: CASSAPGGRYTGELFF.

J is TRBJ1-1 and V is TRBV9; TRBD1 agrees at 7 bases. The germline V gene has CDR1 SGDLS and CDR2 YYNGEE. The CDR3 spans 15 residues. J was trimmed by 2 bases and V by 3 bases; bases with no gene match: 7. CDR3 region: CASSAWTGTNTEAFF. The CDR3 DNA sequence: TGTGCCAGCAGCGCCTGGACAGGTACAAACACTGAAGCTTTCTTT.

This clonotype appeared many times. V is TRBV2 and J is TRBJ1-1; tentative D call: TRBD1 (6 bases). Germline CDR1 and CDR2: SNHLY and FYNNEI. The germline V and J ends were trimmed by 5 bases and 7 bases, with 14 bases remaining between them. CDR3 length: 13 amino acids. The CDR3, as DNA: TGTGCCAGCAGTCTGGACAGCCGAAATGAAGCTTTCTTT. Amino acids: CASSLDSRNEAFF.

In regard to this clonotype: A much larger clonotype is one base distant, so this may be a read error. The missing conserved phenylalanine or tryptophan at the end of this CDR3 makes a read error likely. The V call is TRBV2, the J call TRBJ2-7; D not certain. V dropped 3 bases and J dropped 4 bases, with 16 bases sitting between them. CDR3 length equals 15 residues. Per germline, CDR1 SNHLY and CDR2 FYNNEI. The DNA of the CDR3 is TGTGCCAGCAGTGAGGGGTTTAGTACCCGGTACGAGCAGTACTTG. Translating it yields CASSEGFSTRYEQYL.

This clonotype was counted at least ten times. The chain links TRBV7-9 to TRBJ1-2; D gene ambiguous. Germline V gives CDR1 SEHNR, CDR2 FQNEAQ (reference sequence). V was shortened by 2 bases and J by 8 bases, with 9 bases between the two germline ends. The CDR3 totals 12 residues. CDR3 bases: TGTGCCAGCAGCTTATACGGCTCGGGCTACACCTTC. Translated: CASSLYGSGYTF.

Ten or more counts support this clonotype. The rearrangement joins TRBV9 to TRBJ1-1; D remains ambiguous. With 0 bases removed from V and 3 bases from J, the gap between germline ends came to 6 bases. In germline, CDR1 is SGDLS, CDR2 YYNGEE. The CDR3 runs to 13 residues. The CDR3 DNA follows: TGTGCCAGCAGCGTAGGCACCTACACTGAAGCTTTCTTT. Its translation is CASSVGTYTEAFF.

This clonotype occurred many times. CDR3 region: CASSLVAGLTNTGELFF. The CDR3 bases are TGTGCCAGCAGCTTAGTGGCGGGGCTAACGAACACCGGGGAGCTGTTTTTT. The chain uses TRBV7-6 and TRBJ2-2; possible D gene TRBD2, 6 bases. The length of the CDR3 is 17 residues. Trimming removed 1 base at V and 0 bases at J, with 12 bases between. From germline, CDR1 is SGHVS and CDR2 FNYEAQ.

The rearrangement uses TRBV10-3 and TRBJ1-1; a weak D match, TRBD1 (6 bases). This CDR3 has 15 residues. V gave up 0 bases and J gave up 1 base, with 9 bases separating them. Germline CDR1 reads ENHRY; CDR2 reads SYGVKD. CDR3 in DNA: TGTGCCATCAGTGAGTCGGGACATTCGAACACTGAAGCTTTCTTT. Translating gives CAISESGHSNTEAFF.

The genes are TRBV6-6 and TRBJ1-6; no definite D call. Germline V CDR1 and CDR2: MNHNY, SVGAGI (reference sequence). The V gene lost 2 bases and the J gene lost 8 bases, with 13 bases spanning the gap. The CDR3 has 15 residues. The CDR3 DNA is TGTGCCAGCAGTTACCTTGCGACGTCGGATTCACCCCTCCACTTT. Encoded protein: CASSYLATSDSPLHF.

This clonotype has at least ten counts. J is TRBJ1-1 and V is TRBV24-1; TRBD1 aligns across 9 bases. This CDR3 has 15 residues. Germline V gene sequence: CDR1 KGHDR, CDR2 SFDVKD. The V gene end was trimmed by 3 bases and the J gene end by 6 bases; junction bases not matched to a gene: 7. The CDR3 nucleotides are TGTGCCACCAGTGATGACGACAGGGGGGTCGCTGAAGCTTTCTTT. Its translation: CATSDDDRGVAEAFF.

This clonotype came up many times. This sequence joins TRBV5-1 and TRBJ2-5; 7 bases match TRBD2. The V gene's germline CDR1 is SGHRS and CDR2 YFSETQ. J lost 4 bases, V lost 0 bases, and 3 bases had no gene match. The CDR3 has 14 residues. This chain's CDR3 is CASSLGDYLETQYF. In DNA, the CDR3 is TGCGCCAGCAGCTTGGGGGACTACCTAGAGACCCAGTACTTC.

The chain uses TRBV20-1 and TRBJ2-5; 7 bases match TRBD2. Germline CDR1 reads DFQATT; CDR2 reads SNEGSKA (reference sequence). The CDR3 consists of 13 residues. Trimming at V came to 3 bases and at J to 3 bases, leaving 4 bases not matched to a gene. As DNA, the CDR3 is TGCAGTGCTAGTGGGGACTATAAAGAGACCCAGTACTTC. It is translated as CSASGDYKETQYF.

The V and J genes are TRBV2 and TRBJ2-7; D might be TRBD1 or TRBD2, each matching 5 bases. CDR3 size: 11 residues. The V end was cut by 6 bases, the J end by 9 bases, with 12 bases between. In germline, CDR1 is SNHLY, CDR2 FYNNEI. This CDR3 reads CASSGAIRQYF. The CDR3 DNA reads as TGTGCCAGCAGCGGGGCTATCCGGCAGTACTTC.

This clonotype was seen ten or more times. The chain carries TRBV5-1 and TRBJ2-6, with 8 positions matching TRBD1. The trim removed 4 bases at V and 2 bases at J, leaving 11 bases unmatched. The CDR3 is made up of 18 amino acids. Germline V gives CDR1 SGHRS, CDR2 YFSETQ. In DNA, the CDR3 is TGCGCCAGCAGCGACAGGGGTCTGAGCTCAGCTGGGGCCAACGTCCTGACTTTC. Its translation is CASSDRGLSSAGANVLTF.

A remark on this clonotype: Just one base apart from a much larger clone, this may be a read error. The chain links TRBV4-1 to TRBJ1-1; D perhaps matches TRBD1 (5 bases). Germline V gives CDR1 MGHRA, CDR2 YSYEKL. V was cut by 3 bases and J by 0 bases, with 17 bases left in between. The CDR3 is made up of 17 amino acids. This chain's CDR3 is CASSHLSGRAMNTEAFF. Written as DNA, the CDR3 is TGCGCCAGCAGCCATTTATCGGGGCGGGCAATGAACACTGAAGCTTTCTTT.

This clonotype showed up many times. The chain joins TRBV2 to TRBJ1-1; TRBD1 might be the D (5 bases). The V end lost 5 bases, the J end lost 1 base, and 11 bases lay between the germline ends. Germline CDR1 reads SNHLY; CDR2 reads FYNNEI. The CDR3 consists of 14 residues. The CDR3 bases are TGTGCCAGCAGTTTCGCAGGGACGAACACTGAAGCTTTCTTT. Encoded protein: CASSFAGTNTEAFF.

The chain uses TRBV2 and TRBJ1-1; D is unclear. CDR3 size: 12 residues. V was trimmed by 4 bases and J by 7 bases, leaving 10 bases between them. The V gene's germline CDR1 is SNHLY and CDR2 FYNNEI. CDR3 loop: CASSGRAGEAFF. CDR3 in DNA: TGTGCCAGCAGTGGGAGGGCGGGTGAAGCTTTCTTT. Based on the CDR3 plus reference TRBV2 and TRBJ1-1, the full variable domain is EPEVTQTPSHQVTQMGQEVILRCVPISNHLYFYWYRQILGQKVEFLVSFYNNEISEKSEIFDDQFSVERPDGSNFTLKIRSTKLEDSAMYFCASSGRAGEAFFGQGTRLTVV.

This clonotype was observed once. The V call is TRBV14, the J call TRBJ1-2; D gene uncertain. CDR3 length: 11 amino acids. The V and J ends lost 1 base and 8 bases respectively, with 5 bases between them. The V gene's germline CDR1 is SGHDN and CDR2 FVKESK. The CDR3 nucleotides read TGTGCCAGCAGCCAAGCGGGGGGCTACACCTTC. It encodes CASSQAGGYTF.

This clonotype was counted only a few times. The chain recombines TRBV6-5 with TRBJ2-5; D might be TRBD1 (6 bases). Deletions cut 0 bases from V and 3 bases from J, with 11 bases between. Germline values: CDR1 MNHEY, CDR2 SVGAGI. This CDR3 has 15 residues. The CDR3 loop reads CASSYSPGVEETQYF. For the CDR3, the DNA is TGTGCCAGCAGTTACTCGCCAGGGGTTGAAGAGACCCAGTACTTC.

The CDR3 DNA is TGTGCCATCAGAGAAAGTCCCGGGACTAGCGGGGGGGACAATGAGCAGTTCTTC. Translated, it gives CAIRESPGTSGGDNEQFF. V and J are TRBV10-3 and TRBJ2-7; 16 bases line up with TRBD2. The last part of the DNA fits TRBJ2-1 better; the J call may be wrong. CDR3 size: 18 residues. CDR1 is ENHRY, CDR2 SYGVKD, per germline.

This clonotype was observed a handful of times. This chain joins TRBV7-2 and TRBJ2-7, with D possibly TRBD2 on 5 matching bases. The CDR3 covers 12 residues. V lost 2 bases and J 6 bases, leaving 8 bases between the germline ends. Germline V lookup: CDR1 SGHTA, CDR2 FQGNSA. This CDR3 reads CASSLTRAEQYF. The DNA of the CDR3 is TGTGCCAGCAGCTTAACGAGGGCCGAGCAGTACTTC.